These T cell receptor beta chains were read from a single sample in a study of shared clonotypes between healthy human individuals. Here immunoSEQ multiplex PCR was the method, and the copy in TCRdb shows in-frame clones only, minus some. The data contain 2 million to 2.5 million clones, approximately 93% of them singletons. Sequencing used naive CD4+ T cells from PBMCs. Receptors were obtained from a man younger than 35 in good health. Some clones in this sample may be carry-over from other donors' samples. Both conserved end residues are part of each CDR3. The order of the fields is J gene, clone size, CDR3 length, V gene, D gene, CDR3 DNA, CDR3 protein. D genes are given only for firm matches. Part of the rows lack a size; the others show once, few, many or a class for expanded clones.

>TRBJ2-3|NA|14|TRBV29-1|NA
TGCAGCGCCCCGGCCTCTGGGACCACAGATACGCAGTATTTT
CSAPASGTTDTQYF
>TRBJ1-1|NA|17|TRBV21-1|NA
TGTGCCAGCAGCAAAGTAGTAGGGGGACACCTGAACACTGAAGCTTTCTTT
CASSKVVGGHLNTEAFF
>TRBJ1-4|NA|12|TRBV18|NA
TGTGCCAGCTCACCGCCCGACGAAAAACTGTTTTTT
CASSPPDEKLFF
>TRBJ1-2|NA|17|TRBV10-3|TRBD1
TGTGCCATCAGTGAAGGAGGTAGCAGGGGGCGAGACTATGGCTACACCTTC
CAISEGGSRGRDYGYTF
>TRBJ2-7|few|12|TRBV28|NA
TGTGCCAGCAGTTCAGGGTCCTACGAGCAGTACTTC
CASSSGSYEQYF
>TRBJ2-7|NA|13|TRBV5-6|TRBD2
TGTGCCAGCAGTAGCGGGAGGGCCATCGAGCAGTACTTC
CASSSGRAIEQYF
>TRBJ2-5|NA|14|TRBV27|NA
TGTGCCAGCATCCCAGCGACCTCCCAAGAGACCCAGTACTTC
CASIPATSQETQYF
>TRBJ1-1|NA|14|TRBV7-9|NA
TGTGCCAGCAGCTTAGACGGCAGGGCAGAGGAAGCTTTCTTT
CASSLDGRAEEAFF
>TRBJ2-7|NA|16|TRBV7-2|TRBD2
TGTGCCAGCAGCTTAGGATCTCAGCGGGGGGCCTACGAGCAGTACTTC
CASSLGSQRGAYEQYF
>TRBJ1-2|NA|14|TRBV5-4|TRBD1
TGTGCCAGCAGCCAATCAGGGGGAAACTATGGCTACACCTTC
CASSQSGGNYGYTF
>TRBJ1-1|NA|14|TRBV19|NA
TGTGCCAGTAAGAGGGCGACGGTCGACACTGAAGCTTTCTTT
CASKRATVDTEAFF
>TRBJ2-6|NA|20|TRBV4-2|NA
TGTGCCAGCACGTCTGCGCTCCGGGACTCGGCTGCCGCCGGGGCCAACGTCCTGACTTTC
CASTSALRDSAAAGANVLTF
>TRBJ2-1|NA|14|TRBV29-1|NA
TGCAGCGTTGCCCCAGGGACGACAAACAATGAGCAGTTCTTC
CSVAPGTTNNEQFF
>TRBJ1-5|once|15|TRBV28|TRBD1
TGTGCCAGCAGCACCGTCGGACAGGGAGATCAGCCCCAGCATTTT
CASSTVGQGDQPQHF
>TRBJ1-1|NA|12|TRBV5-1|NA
TGCGCCAGCAGCTTAGGAGGCTTTGAAGCTTTCTTT
CASSLGGFEAFF
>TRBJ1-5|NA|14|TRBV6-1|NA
TGTGCCAGCAGTGAAGGCTCGGCCGTCAGCCCCCAGCATTTT
CASSEGSAVSPQHF
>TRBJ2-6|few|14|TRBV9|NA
TGTGCCAGCAGCCGTAGCTCTGGGGCCAACGTCCTGACTTTC
CASSRSSGANVLTF
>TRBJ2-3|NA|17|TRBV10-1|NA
TGCGCCAGCAGTGATTTCGACTACCAGAGTATCACAGATACGCAGTATTTT
CASSDFDYQSITDTQYF
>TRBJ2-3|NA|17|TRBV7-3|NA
TGTGCCAGCAGCTTAACGGCAGGGCGTAGGGCCACAGATACGCAGTATTTT
CASSLTAGRRATDTQYF
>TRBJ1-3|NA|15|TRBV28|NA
TGTGCCAGCAGTTTAGGACGGAGGTTTGGAAACACCATATATTTT
CASSLGRRFGNTIYF
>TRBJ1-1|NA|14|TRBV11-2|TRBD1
TGTGCCAGCAGGCGAGAACAGGGGGCGCGTGAAGCTTTCTTT
CASRREQGAREAFF
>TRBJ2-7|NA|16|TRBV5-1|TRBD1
TGCGCCAGCAGCCCTACCCCGGACAGGGGGATCGTCGAGCAGTACTTC
CASSPTPDRGIVEQYF
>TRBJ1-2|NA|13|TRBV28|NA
TGTGCCAGCAGTCAATCGGAAATTTATGGCTACACCTTC
CASSQSEIYGYTF
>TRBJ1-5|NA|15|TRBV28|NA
TGTGCCAGCAGTCCCCCCGCAGGGGTCGGTCAGCCCCAGCATTTT
CASSPPAGVGQPQHF
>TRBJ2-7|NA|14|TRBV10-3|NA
TGTGCCATCACTTCGACTGGAGCTAACTACGAGCAGTACTTC
CAITSTGANYEQYF
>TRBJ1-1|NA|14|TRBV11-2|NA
TGTGCCAGCAGCCGTGGACAATTGAACACTGAAGCTTTCTTT
CASSRGQLNTEAFF
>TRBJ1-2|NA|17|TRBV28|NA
TGTGCCAGCAGTTTAATTGGGGGGCGCGGGAGGAACTATGGCTACACCTTC
CASSLIGGRGRNYGYTF
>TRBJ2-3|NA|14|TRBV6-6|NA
TGTGCCAGCAGTTTCGGGCCGATCGCAGATACGCAGTATTTT
CASSFGPIADTQYF
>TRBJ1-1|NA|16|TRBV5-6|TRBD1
TGTGCCAGCACGGGGGGGGACAGACCCGCGAACACTGAAGCTTTCTTT
CASTGGDRPANTEAFF
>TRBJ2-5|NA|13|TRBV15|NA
TGTGCCACCAGCCTTGGGGAGCGAGAGACCCAGTACTTC
CATSLGERETQYF
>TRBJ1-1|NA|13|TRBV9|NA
TGTGCCAGCAGCGTTACAGGGTGGACTGAAGCTTTCTTT
CASSVTGWTEAFF
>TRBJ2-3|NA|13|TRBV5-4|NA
TGTGCCAGCAGCTCCCCTCTAGCGCCATCGCAGTATTTT
CASSSPLAPSQYF
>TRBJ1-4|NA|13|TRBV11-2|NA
TGTGCCAGCAGCTTGCCCACCGGGGAAAAACTGTTTTTT
CASSLPTGEKLFF
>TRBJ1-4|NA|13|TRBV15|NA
TGTGCCACCTCAAGGGGACGTAATGAAAAACTGTTTTTT
CATSRGRNEKLFF
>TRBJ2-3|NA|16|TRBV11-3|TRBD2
TGTGCCAGCAGCTTAGGGCTGCGGGAGGGCACAGATACGCAGTATTTT
CASSLGLREGTDTQYF
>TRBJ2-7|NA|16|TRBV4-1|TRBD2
TGCGCCAGCAGCCGAAGGGGAGCGGGAGGCACCTACGAGCAGTACTTC
CASSRRGAGGTYEQYF
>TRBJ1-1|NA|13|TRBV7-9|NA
TGTGCCAGCAACGATCTAGTGGGTGGTGAAGCTTTCTTT
CASNDLVGGEAFF
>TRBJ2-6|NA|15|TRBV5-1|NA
TGCGCCAGCAGCAAGACCCTTTCTGGGGCCAACGTCCTGACTTTC
CASSKTLSGANVLTF
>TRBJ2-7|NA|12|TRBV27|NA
TGTGCCAGCAGCCTATACGGGGACACCGAGTACTTC
CASSLYGDTEYF
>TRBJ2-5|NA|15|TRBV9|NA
TGTGCCAGCAGCGTAGGCCTCGGGTTTGGGGAGACCCAGTACTTC
CASSVGLGFGETQYF
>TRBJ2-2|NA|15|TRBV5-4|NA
TGTGCCAGCAGCTTCGGGACGCTGTTCCCCGGGGAGCTGTTTTTT
CASSFGTLFPGELFF
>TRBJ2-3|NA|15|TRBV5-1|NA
TGCGCCAGCACCACCGGGGGCACGAACACAGATACGCAGTATTTT
CASTTGGTNTDTQYF
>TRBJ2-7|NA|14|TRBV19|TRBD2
TGTGCCAGTAGTTCGATAGCGGGAGAGCACGAGCAGTACTTC
CASSSIAGEHEQYF
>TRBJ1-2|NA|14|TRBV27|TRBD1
TGTGCCAGCAGTTTGCACAGGGGTCCTGGTGGCTACACCTTC
CASSLHRGPGGYTF
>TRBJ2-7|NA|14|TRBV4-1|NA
TGCGCCAGCACCCGGGGGGCAGGGCCCTACGAGCAGTACTTC
CASTRGAGPYEQYF
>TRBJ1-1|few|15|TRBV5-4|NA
TGTGCCAGCAGCCCTAGGACAGCAACTAACACTGAAGCTTTCTTT
CASSPRTATNTEAFF
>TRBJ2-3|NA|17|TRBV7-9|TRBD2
TGTGCCAGCAGCTTGCCGACTAGCGGGAGACGAGCAGATACGCAGTATTTT
CASSLPTSGRRADTQYF
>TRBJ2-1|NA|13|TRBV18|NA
TGTGCCAGCTCACCAGGCAGAGAAGGTGAGCAGTTCTTC
CASSPGREGEQFF
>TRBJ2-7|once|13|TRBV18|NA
TGTGCCAGCTCACCATCCAGGGACTACGAGCAGTACTTC
CASSPSRDYEQYF
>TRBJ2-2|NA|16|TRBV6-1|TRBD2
TGTGCCAGCAGTGAGGGGACTAGCGGGAGGATCGGGGAGCTGTTTTTT
CASSEGTSGRIGELFF
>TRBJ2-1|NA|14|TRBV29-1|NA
TGCAGCGTTGTGCAGGCACCGTCTCCGGTCGAGCAGTTCTTC
CSVVQAPSPVEQFF
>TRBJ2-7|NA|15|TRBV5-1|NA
TGCGCCAGCAGCTTGGTGGCAGCGGCTCCCCACGAGCAGTACTTC
CASSLVAAAPHEQYF
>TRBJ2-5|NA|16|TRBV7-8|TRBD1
TGTGCCAGCAGCTCATACCGGGACAGGGCTGGAGAGACCCAGTACTTC
CASSSYRDRAGETQYF
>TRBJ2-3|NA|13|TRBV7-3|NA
TGTGCCAGCAGCTTAGACCTCACAGATACGCAGTATTTT
CASSLDLTDTQYF
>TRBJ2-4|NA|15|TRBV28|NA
TGTGCCAGCAGCTCAGTCGGGGGCACCAAAAACATTCAGTACTTC
CASSSVGGTKNIQYF
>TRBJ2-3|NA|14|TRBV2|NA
TGTGCCAGCAGTGAAGACAGATATCCAGATACGCAGTATTTT
CASSEDRYPDTQYF
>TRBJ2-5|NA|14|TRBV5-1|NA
TGCGCCAGCAGCCAAGGACAGCCAAGGGAGACCCAGTACTTC
CASSQGQPRETQYF